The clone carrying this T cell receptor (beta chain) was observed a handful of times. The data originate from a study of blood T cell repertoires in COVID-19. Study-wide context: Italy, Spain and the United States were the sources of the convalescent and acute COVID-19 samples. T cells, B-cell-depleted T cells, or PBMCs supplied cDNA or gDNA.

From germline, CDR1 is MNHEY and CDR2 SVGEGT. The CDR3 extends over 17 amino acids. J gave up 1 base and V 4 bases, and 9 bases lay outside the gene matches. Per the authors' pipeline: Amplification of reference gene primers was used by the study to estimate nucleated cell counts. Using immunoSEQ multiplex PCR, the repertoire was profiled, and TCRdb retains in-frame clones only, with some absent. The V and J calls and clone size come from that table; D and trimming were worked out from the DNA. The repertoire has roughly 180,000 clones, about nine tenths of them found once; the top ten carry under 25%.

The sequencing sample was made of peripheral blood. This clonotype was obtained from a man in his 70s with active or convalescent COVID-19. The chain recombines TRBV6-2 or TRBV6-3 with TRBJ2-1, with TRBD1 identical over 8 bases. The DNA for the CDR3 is TGTGCCAGCAGTTCGATTCACCGGGACAGGTCCTACAATGAGCAGTTCTTC. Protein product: CASSSIHRDRSYNEQFF.